These 27 T cell receptor beta chains came from one sample sequenced in a study of T cells after yellow fever vaccination (dated by TCRdb to about 2019). Library preparation employed 5' RACE. The sequencing machine was an Illumina NovaSeq 6000. TCRdb applied fastp at Q25 and MiXCR to the public reads, then kept only in-frame beta chains. A single entry per CDR3 protein holds the most common genes and DNA from its merged rows. The sample yields roughly 310,000 distinct CDR3 sequences; around 3.9% were counted once. 23% of the sample belongs to the ten largest clones. This sample's treatment or condition label indicates: live attenuated yellow fever vaccine strain. Sample: PBMCs, taken on the day of the yellow fever booster vaccination. The receptors shown here come from a man aged 18 to 30 who received the YFV17D yellow fever vaccine.

This clonotype was counted ten times or more. V gene TRBV6-2 or TRBV6-3 combines with J gene TRBJ1-2, with D tentatively TRBD1 (5 bases). CDR3 length equals 13 residues. The V gene lost 6 bases and the J gene lost 4 bases, with 12 bases spanning the gap. Per germline, CDR1 MNHEY and CDR2 SVGEGT. CDR3 protein: CASSSGTFYGYTF. The CDR3 bases are TGTGCCAGCAGCTCCGGGACCTTCTATGGCTACACCTTC.

The V and J genes are TRBV6-2 or TRBV6-3 and TRBJ2-1; no firm D call. The CDR3 totals 15 residues. V was shortened by 2 bases and J by 2 bases, with 10 bases between the two germline ends. Looked up from germline, CDR1 is MNHEY and CDR2 is SVGEGT. The CDR3 coding sequence is TGTGCCAGCAGTTACAAGGCGGCCACCTACAATGAGCAGTTCTTC. It translates to CASSYKAATYNEQFF.

The chain recombines TRBV4-3 with TRBJ1-1; D is perhaps TRBD1 (6 bases). Looked up from germline, CDR1 is LGHNA and CDR2 is YSLEER. V shed 2 bases and J shed 1 base, with 17 bases lying between them. The CDR3 is 17 amino acids. CDR3 in amino acids: CASSQNSRGGWNTEAFF. In nucleotides, the CDR3 is TGCGCCAGCAGCCAAAACAGTAGAGGGGGATGGAACACTGAAGCTTTCTTT.

This clonotype showed up just a few times. For the CDR3, the DNA is TGTGCCAGCAGTTTATTCGGGGGAAGGGGTGAGCAGTTCTTC. Translated, it gives CASSLFGGRGEQFF. The V gene is TRBV28, the J gene TRBJ2-1; TRBD2 is a possible D gene (6 bases). Deletions cut 1 base from V and 9 bases from J, with 13 bases between. The CDR3 runs 14 residues. CDR1 and CDR2 from the germline V gene are MDHEN and SYDVKM.

Many counts were recorded for this clonotype. This chain links TRBV15 with TRBJ1-3; D perhaps matches TRBD1 (5 bases). CDR1 and CDR2 from the germline V gene are LNHNV and YYDKDF (reference sequence). This CDR3 has 16 amino acids. Trimming removed 1 base at V and 2 bases at J, with 12 bases between. The CDR3 spells CATSRVVWDAGNTIYF. The CDR3 DNA reads TGTGCCACCAGCAGAGTTGTGTGGGACGCTGGAAACACCATATATTTT.

The J gene is TRBJ1-5, the V gene TRBV12-3 or TRBV12-4; D is undetermined. V dropped 3 bases and J dropped 4 bases, with 10 bases sitting between them. This CDR3 is 14 amino acids long. The CDR3 loop reads CASSFEGINQPQHF. CDR3 in DNA: TGTGCCAGCAGTTTTGAGGGAATTAATCAGCCCCAGCATTTT.

This clonotype was seen at least ten times. This rearrangement joins TRBV20-1 to TRBJ2-3; D unclear. Per germline, CDR1 DFQATT and CDR2 SNEGSKA (reference sequence). V shed 3 bases and J shed 0 bases, with 7 bases lying between them. The CDR3 has 13 residues. CDR3 in DNA: TGCAGTGCTAGGGAAACGAGCACAGATACGCAGTATTTT. This sequence encodes CSARETSTDTQYF.

This clonotype was counted only a few times. The chain employs TRBV11-2 and TRBJ1-2, with D uncertain. Per the germline V gene, CDR1 is SGHAT and CDR2 is FQNNGV. Trimming removed 0 bases from V and 2 bases from J, with 4 bases in between. This CDR3 comprises 13 residues. Here the CDR3 DNA reads TGTGCCAGCAGCTTAGACCTAAACTATGGCTACACCTTC. It is translated as CASSLDLNYGYTF.

This clonotype was recorded a few times. This chain uses TRBV5-1 with TRBJ2-5, with 11 bases matching TRBD2. The CDR3 is 15 amino acids. Germline V gene lookup returns CDR1 SGHRS and CDR2 YFSETQ. J gave up 1 base and V 7 bases, and 6 bases lay outside the gene matches. CDR3 residues: CASQRLAGFQETQYF. Written as DNA, the CDR3 is TGCGCCAGCCAGAGACTAGCGGGGTTCCAAGAGACCCAGTACTTC.

This clonotype was seen a handful of times. V is TRBV20-1 and J is TRBJ2-1; no clear D gene. Germline CDR1 reads DFQATT; CDR2 reads SNEGSKA (reference sequence). The CDR3 consists of 12 residues. V was shortened by 1 base and J by 2 bases, with 3 bases between the two germline ends. CDR3 coding DNA: TGCAGTGCTAGAGCTACCTACAATGAGCAGTTCTTC. This translates into CSARATYNEQFF.

The CDR3 DNA sequence: TGTGCCAGCAGCCAAGATATTCCGGGCGGGGGGGCCGTAGGTCCCGAAGAGACCCAGTACTTC. Translated, it gives CASSQDIPGGGAVGPEETQYF. The V and J genes are TRBV14 and TRBJ2-5; 9 bases fit TRBD2. This CDR3 is built from 21 residues. CDR1 is SGHDN and CDR2 is FVKESK in the germline V gene. V dropped 0 bases and J dropped 3; count of bases not matched to a gene: 20. Based on the CDR3 plus reference TRBV14 and TRBJ2-5, the full variable domain is EAGVTQFPSHSVIEKGQTVTLRCDPISGHDNLYWYRRVMGKEIKFLLHFVKESKQDESGMPNNRFLAERTGGTYSTLKVQPAELEDSGVYFCASSQDIPGGGAVGPEETQYFGPGTRLLVL.

In this sample, this clonotype turned up many times. The genes are TRBV7-2 and TRBJ2-7; the match to TRBD1 covers 8 bases. This CDR3 has 12 residues. In germline, CDR1 is SGHTA, CDR2 FQGNSA. Germline trimming cut 8 bases from V and 4 bases from J; bases unmatched to any gene: 4. The CDR3 region has the DNA TGTGCCAGCGGGGACAGGTTATACGAGCAGTACTTC. This codes for CASGDRLYEQYF.

The rearrangement links TRBV6-5 to TRBJ1-3; D is unresolved. The germline CDR1 and CDR2 sequences are MNHEY and SVGAGI. The CDR3 loop spans 18 amino acids. Trimming stripped 4 bases from V and 0 bases from J, with 19 bases between. CDR3 DNA: TGTGCCAGCAGTTCCCGAAGGGCTAGGGTTCTCTCTGGAAACACCATATATTTT. This sequence encodes CASSSRRARVLSGNTIYF.

The chain uses TRBV3-1 and TRBJ1-2; no clear D gene. The germline V and J ends were trimmed by 1 base and 6 bases, with 15 bases remaining between them. The CDR3 extends over 15 amino acids. Germline lookup yields CDR1 LGHDT and CDR2 YNNKEL (reference sequence). CDR3 residues: CASSQGQGGLNGYTF. As DNA, the CDR3 is TGTGCCAGCAGCCAAGGACAAGGTGGGCTGAATGGCTACACCTTC.

This rearrangement joins TRBV20-1 to TRBJ1-5, with 7 bases matching TRBD1. The CDR3 totals 16 residues. Germline lookup yields CDR1 DFQATT and CDR2 SNEGSKA (reference sequence). The trim removed 3 bases at V and 2 bases at J, leaving 10 bases unmatched. The CDR3 loop is CSASRQGQKGNQPQHF. In DNA, the CDR3 is TGCAGTGCTAGCAGACAGGGACAGAAGGGCAATCAGCCCCAGCATTTT.

This clonotype was seen at least ten times. The CDR3 DNA reads TGCGCCAGCAGCTCTATGACAGGAGGGTGGAATGAGCAGTTCTTC. This codes for CASSSMTGGWNEQFF. The chain links TRBV5-1 to TRBJ2-1; D is tentatively TRBD1 or TRBD2 (6 bases each). The CDR3 contains 15 residues. The germline gives CDR1 SGHRS, CDR2 YFSETQ. V was shortened by 3 bases and J by 7 bases, with 17 bases between the two germline ends. Drawing the rest from reference TRBV5-1 and TRBJ2-1, the complete variable domain is KAGVTQTPRYLIKTRGQQVTLSCSPISGHRSVSWYQQTPGQGLQFLFEYFSETQRNKGNFPGRFSGRQFSNSRSEMNVSTLELGDSALYLCASSSMTGGWNEQFFGPGTRLTVL.

In its sample, this clonotype was seen a few times. V and J are TRBV15 and TRBJ2-5; D possibly matches TRBD1 or TRBD2 (5 bases each). This CDR3 comprises 14 residues. Deletions cut 0 bases from V and 1 base from J, with 6 bases between. CDR1 and CDR2 from the germline V gene are LNHNV and YYDKDF (reference sequence). CDR3 sequence reads: CATSREGTQETQYF. DNA of the CDR3: TGTGCCACCAGCAGAGAGGGGACCCAAGAGACCCAGTACTTC. The variable domain in full, completed from reference TRBV15 and TRBJ2-5, reads DAMVIQNPRYQVTQFGKPVTLSCSQTLNHNVMYWYQQKSSQAPKLLFHYYDKDFNNEADTPDNFQSRRPNTSFCFLDIRSPGLGDTAMYLCATSREGTQETQYFGPGTRLLVL.

This clonotype came up many times. The V call is TRBV7-9, the J call TRBJ2-7; no clear D gene. There are 12 residues in the CDR3. Trimming took 5 bases from V and 2 from J, leaving 7 bases between them. Per the germline V gene, CDR1 is SEHNR and CDR2 is FQNEAQ (reference sequence). In nucleotides, the CDR3 is TGTGCCAGCAGCCGCAGTACCTACGAGCAGTACTTC. It translates to CASSRSTYEQYF.

The gene calls are TRBV6-2 or TRBV6-3 and TRBJ2-4; 10 positions agree with TRBD2. V trimming: 6 bases; J trimming: 5 bases; junction bases outside the gene matches: 7. CDR3 length equals 15 residues. The germline V gene has CDR1 MNHEY and CDR2 SVGEGT. The DNA for the CDR3 is TGTGCCAGCAGGCAGATTCTAGCGGGGGAAAACATTCAGTACTTC. Translation gives CASRQILAGENIQYF.

This clonotype occurred a few times. The chain links TRBV6-5 to TRBJ1-6; D is ambiguous. Germline V gene lookup returns CDR1 MNHEY and CDR2 SVGAGI. The CDR3 is 13 residues long. The CDR3, as DNA: TGTGCTACCACCACAGACTATAATTCACCCCTCCACTTT. Its translation: CATTTDYNSPLHF.

This clonotype was found many times. This sequence joins TRBV7-2 and TRBJ2-2, with a possible D match to TRBD1 (6 bases). V was clipped by 0 bases and J by 4 bases, with 15 bases between them. CDR1 SGHTA and CDR2 FQGNSA come from the germline V gene. This CDR3 region has 17 residues. The CDR3 loop is CASSLAPGVIGTGELFF. The CDR3 DNA is TGTGCCAGCAGCTTAGCCCCAGGGGTGATCGGCACCGGGGAGCTGTTTTTT.

Only a few counts were recorded for this clonotype. This chain joins TRBV11-2 and TRBJ2-1; either TRBD1 or TRBD2 may fit D (5 bases each). V lost 4 bases, J lost 4 bases, and 17 bases lay in between. Germline V lookup: CDR1 SGHAT, CDR2 FQNNGV. The CDR3 totals 16 residues. For the CDR3, the DNA is TGTGCCAGCAGCTATCGACGGGACGGGATATACAATGAGCAGTTCTTC. Amino acid sequence: CASSYRRDGIYNEQFF.

This clonotype was picked up many times. The chain has TRBV7-9 and TRBJ1-1; D is perhaps TRBD1 (5 bases). The germline gives CDR1 SEHNR, CDR2 FQNEAQ (reference sequence). Trimming removed 3 bases from V and 1 base from J, with 18 bases in between. CDR3 length equals 17 residues. The CDR3 here is CASSFTRPRAPNTEAFF. As DNA, the CDR3 is TGTGCCAGCAGCTTCACCAGACCCAGGGCCCCGAACACTGAAGCTTTCTTT.

This clonotype appeared many times. The V call is TRBV5-1, the J call TRBJ2-1, with 10 bases matching TRBD1. This CDR3 region has 16 residues. After removal of 3 bases from V and 2 bases from J, the junction contained 5 bases not matched to a gene. CDR1 and CDR2 (germline): SGHRS, YFSETQ. For the CDR3, the DNA is TGCGCCAGCAGCTCGACAGGGGGCCGTCCCTACAATGAGCAGTTCTTC. It specifies CASSSTGGRPYNEQFF.

Many counts were recorded for this clonotype. The gene calls are TRBV29-1 and TRBJ2-5, with a possible D match to TRBD1 (6 bases). The CDR3 loop spans 16 amino acids. Germline V gene lookup returns CDR1 SQVTM and CDR2 ANQGSEA. The germline V and J ends were trimmed by 5 bases and 0 bases, with 19 bases remaining between them. The DNA for the CDR3 is TGCAGCGTTACCTACTCGAGGGACACCCACCAAGAGACCCAGTACTTC. Translation gives CSVTYSRDTHQETQYF.

Many counts were recorded for this clonotype. The chain carries TRBV7-2 and TRBJ2-3; no reliable D call. CDR1 and CDR2 from the germline V gene are SGHTA and FQGNSA. This CDR3 comprises 14 residues. The ends were cut back, 0 bases at V and 4 bases at J, with 8 bases in the middle. CDR3 nucleotides: TGTGCCAGCAGCTTAGCCATCCAAGCAGATACGCAGTATTTT. This encodes CASSLAIQADTQYF. Variable domain in full (rest from reference TRBV7-2 and TRBJ2-3): GAGVSQSPSNKVTEKGKDVELRCDPISGHTALYWYRQSLGQGLEFLIYFQGNSAPDKSGLPSDRFSAERTGGSVSTLTIQRTQQEDSAVYLCASSLAIQADTQYFGPGTRLTVL.

There are many counts of this clonotype. The rearrangement joins TRBV5-1 to TRBJ2-3; D is perhaps TRBD1 (7 bases). The CDR3 covers 12 residues. In germline, CDR1 is SGHRS, CDR2 YFSETQ. V lost 4 bases, J lost 7 bases, and 10 bases lay in between. DNA for the CDR3: TGCGCCAGCAGCGCGGGACAGAATACGCAGTATTTT. The encoded protein is CASSAGQNTQYF.